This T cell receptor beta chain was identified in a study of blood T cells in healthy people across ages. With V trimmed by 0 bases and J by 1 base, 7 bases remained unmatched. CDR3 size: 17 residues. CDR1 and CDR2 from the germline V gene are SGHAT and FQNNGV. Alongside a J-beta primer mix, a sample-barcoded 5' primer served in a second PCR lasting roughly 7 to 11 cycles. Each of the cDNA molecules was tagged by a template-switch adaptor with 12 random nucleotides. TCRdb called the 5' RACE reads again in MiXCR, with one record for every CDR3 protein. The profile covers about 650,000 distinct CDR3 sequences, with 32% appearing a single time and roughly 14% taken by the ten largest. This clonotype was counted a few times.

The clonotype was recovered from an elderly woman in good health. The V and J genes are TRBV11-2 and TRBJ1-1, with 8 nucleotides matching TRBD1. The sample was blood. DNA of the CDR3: TGTGCCAGCAGCTTAGAACGGACAGGGACGAGGAACACTGAAGCTTTCTTT. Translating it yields CASSLERTGTRNTEAFF.